This section outlines one T cell receptor beta chain sequence together with its context. Its specificity is unknown. These data originate in a study of cytomegalovirus exposure and HLA in healthy donors. Overall study context: Roughly 180 million T cells yielded 90 million to 130 million unique TCR beta sequences in earlier analysis. General study points: As confirmed in vitro, three CMV-associated chains were specific for CMV antigens. For most subjects, TCR beta sequences were reported to predict HLA-A and HLA-B alleles with accuracy.

In the PCR, 60 Vbeta and 13 Jbeta primers were used. In the original analysis: Later work found 65 million to 90 million unique TCR beta chains, with about 10 million shared. Some clones are missing from TCRdb's copy, which holds only in-frame ones; the method was immunoSEQ multiplex PCR. The V and J calls and clone size are taken from that table; D and trimming were inferred from the DNA. The profile shows about 120,000 clones, 78% of them singletons. Germline V gives CDR1 SGHTA, CDR2 FQGNSA. The CDR3 loop spans 15 amino acids. Trimming removed 6 bases from V and 7 bases from J; junction bases left unmatched: 10.

The V and J genes are TRBV7-2 and TRBJ2-7; 12 nucleotides align to TRBD2. This clonotype was sampled from a man aged 30-40 years in good health and CMV-seropositive. The sample taken for sequencing was PBMCs. The CDR3 region is CASSGVGLAGGEQYF. The CDR3 DNA follows: TGTGCCAGCAGTGGGGTGGGACTAGCGGGCGGGGAGCAGTACTTC.